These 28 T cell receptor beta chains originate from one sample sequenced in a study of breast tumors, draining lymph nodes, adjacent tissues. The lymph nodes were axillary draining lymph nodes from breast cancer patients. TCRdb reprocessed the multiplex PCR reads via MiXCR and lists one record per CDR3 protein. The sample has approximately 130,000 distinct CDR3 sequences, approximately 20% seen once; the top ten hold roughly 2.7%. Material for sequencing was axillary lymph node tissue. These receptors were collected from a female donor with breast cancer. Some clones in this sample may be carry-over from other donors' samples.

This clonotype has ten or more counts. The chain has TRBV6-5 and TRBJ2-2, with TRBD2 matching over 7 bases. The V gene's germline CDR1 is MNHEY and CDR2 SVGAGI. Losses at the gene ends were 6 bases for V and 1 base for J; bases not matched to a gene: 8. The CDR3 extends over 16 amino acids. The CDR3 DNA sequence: TGTGCCAGCAGGGGGAAGACTAGCCGGAACACCGGGGAGCTGTTTTTT. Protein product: CASRGKTSRNTGELFF.

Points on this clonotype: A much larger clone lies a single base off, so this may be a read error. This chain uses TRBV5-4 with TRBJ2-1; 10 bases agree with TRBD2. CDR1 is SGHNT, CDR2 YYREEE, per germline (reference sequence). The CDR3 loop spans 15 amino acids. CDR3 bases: TGTACCAGCAGCGGAGCGGGAGGGCGGTACAATGAGCAGTTCTTC. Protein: CTSSGAGGRYNEQFF.

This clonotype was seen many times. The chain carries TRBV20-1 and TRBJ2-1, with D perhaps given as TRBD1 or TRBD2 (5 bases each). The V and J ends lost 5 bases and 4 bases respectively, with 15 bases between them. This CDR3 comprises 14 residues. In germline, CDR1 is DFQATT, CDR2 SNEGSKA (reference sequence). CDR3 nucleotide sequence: TGCAGTGCTCGTGAAGGGACCAATTACAATGAGCAGTTCTTC. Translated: CSAREGTNYNEQFF.

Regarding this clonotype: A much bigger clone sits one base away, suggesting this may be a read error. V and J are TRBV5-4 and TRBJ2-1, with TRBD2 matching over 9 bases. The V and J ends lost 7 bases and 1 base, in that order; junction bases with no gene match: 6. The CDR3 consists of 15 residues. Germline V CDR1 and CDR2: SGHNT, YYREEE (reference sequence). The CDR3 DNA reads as TGTGCCAGCGGCGCACTAGCGGGTTCCTACAATGAGCAGTTCTTC. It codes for CASGALAGSYNEQFF.

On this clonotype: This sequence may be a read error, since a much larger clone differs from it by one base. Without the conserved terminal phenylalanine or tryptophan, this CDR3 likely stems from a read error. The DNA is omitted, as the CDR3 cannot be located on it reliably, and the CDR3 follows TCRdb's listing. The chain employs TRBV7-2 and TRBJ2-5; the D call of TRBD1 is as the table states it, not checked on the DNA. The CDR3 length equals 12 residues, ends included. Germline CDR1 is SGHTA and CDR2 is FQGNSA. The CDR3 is CASSETLGQKYL.

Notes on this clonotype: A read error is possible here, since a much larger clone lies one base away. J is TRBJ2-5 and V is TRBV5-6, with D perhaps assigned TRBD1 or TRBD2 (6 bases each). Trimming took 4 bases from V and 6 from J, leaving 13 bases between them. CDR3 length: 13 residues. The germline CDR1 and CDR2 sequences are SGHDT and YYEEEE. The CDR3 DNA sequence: TGTGCCAGCAGCCTCGGGGGCGCAAAGACCCAGTACTTC. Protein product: CASSLGGAKTQYF.

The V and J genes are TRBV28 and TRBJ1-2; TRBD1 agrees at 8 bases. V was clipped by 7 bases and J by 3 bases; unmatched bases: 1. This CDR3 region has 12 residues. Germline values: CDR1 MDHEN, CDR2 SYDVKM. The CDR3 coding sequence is TGTGCCAGCACAGGGGGCGACTATGGCTACACCTTC. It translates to CASTGGDYGYTF.

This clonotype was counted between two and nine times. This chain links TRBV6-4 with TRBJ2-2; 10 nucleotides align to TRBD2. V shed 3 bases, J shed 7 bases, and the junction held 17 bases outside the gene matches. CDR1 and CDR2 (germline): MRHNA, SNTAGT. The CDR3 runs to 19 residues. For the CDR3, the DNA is TGTGCCAGCAGTGAAGAACAGGGGAGGTTAGCGGGAGGTAGCGGGGAGCTGTTTTTT. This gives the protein CASSEEQGRLAGGSGELFF.

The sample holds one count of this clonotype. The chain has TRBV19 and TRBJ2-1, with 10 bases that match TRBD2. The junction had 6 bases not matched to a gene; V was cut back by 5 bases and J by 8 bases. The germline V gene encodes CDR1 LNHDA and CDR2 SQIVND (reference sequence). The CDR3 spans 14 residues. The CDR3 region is CASSWASGSYEQFF. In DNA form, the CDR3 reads TGTGCCAGTAGTTGGGCTAGCGGGAGCTATGAGCAGTTCTTC.

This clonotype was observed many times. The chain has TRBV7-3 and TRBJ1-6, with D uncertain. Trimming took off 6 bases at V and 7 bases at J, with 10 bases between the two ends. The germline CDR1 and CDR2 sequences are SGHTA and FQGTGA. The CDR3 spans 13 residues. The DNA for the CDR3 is TGTGCCAGCAGTTTTGCGTGGAATTCACCCCTCCACTTT. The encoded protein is CASSFAWNSPLHF.

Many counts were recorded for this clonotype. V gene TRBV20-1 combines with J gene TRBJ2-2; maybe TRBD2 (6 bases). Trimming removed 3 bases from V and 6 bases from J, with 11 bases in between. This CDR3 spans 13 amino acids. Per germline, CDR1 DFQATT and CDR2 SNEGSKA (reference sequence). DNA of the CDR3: TGCAGTGCTAGTCTAGCGAGTTCCGGGGAGCTGTTTTTT. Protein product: CSASLASSGELFF.

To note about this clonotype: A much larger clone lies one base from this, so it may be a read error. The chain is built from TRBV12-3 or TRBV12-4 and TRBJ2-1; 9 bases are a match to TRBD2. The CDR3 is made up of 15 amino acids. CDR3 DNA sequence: TGTGCCGGCAGTCCCCACCGACTAGCGGAAAATGAGCAGTTCTTC. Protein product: CAGSPHRLAENEQFF.

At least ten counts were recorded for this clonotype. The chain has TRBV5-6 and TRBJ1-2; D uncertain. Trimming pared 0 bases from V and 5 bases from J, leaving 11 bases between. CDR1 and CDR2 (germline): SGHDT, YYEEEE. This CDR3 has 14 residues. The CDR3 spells CASSLGQVTYGYTF. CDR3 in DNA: TGTGCCAGCAGCTTGGGGCAGGTTACTTATGGCTACACCTTC.

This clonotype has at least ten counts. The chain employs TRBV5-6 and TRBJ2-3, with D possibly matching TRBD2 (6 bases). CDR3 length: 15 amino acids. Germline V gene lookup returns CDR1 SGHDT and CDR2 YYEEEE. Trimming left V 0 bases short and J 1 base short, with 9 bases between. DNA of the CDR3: TGTGCCAGCAGCTTGGCGGCGGGACGCACAGATACGCAGTATTTT. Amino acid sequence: CASSLAAGRTDTQYF. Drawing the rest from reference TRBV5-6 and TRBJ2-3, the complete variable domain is DAGVTQSPTHLIKTRGQQVTLRCSPKSGHDTVSWYQQALGQGPQFIFQYYEEEERQRGNFPDRFSGHQFPNYSSELNVNALLLGDSALYLCASSLAAGRTDTQYFGPGTRLTVL.

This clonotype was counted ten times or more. This CDR3 reads CASSQAKSGVSGANVLTF. The CDR3 nucleotides read TGTGCCAGCAGCCAAGCTAAGTCGGGAGTCTCTGGGGCCAACGTCCTGACTTTC. The rearrangement links TRBV4-2 to TRBJ2-6, with a possible D match to TRBD2 (6 bases). The CDR3 sequence is 18 residues long. V lost 1 base and J lost 0, with 13 bases in between. In germline, CDR1 is LGHNA, CDR2 YNFKEQ.

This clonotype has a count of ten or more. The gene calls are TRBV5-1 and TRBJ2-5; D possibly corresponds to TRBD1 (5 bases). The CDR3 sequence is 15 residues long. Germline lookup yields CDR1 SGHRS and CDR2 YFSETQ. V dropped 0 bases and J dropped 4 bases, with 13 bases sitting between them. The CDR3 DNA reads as TGCGCCAGCAGCTTGGTAGGGCAGGGCAGAGAGACCCAGTACTTC. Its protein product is CASSLVGQGRETQYF.

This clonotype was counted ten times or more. The CDR3 loop is CASGGQGGREQYF. The CDR3 region has the DNA TGTGCCAGCGGGGGACAGGGGGGGAGGGAGCAGTACTTC. J is TRBJ2-7 and V is TRBV6-1; 11 bases are a match to TRBD1. J lost 7 bases, V lost 8 bases, and 7 bases had no gene match. The CDR3 is made up of 13 amino acids. Germline-derived CDR1 and CDR2 are MNHNS and SASEGT.

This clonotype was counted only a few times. CDR3 sequence: CASSWTSANTGELFF. The CDR3, as DNA: TGTGCCAGCAGTTGGACTAGCGCCAACACCGGGGAGCTGTTTTTT. The J gene is TRBJ2-2, the V gene TRBV28; 9 bases match TRBD2. The CDR3 sequence is 15 residues long. Germline CDR1 and CDR2: MDHEN and SYDVKM. J gave up 2 bases and V 4 bases, and 2 bases lay outside the gene matches.

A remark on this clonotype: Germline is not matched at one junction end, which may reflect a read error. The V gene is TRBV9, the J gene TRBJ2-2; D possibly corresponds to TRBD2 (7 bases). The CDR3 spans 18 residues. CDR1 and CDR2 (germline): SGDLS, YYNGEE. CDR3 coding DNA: TGTGCCAGCGGCGTAGGAAAGGGGGGGACGGTGAACACCGGGGAGCTGTTTTTT. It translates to CASGVGKGGTVNTGELFF. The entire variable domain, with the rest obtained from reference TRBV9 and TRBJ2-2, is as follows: DSGVTQTPKHLITATGQRVTLRCSPRSGDLSVYWYQQSLDQGLQFLIQYYNGEERAKGNILERFSAQQFPDLHSELNLSSLELGDSALYFCASGVGKGGTVNTGELFFGEGSRLTVL.

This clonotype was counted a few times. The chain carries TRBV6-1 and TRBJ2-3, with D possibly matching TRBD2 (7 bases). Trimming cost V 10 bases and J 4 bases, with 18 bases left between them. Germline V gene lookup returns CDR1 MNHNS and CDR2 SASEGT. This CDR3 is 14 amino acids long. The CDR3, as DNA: TGTGCCACCGAAGGGGGGGTACTCGCAGATACGCAGTATTTT. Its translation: CATEGGVLADTQYF.

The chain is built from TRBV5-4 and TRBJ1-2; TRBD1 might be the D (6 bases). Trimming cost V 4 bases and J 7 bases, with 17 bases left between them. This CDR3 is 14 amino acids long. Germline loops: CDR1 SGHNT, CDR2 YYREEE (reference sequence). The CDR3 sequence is CASSPTPGQLGYTF. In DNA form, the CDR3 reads TGTGCCAGCAGCCCAACCCCGGGACAACTTGGCTACACCTTC.

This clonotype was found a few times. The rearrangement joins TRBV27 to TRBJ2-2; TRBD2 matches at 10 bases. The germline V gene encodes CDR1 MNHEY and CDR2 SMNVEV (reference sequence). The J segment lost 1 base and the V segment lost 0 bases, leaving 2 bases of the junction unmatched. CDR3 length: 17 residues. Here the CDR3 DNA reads TGTGCCAGCAGTTTATCACGGACTAGCGGGAACACCGGGGAGCTGTTTTTT. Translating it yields CASSLSRTSGNTGELFF.

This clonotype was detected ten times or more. In DNA form, the CDR3 reads TGTGCCAGCAGCTTACCAGCGGGAGGAAGGAGGCAAGAGACCCAGTACTTC. It is translated as CASSLPAGGRRQETQYF. The chain joins TRBV7-9 to TRBJ2-5; 9 positions agree with TRBD2. The V segment lost 2 bases and the J segment 2 bases; nucleotides outside the gene matches: 9. The CDR3 spans 17 residues. Germline CDR1 and CDR2: SEHNR and FQNEAQ (reference sequence).

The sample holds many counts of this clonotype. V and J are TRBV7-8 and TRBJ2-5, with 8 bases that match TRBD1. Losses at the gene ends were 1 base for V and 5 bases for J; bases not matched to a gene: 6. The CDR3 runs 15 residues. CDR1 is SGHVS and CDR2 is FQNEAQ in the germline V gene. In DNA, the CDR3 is TGTGCCAGCAGCTTAGTGACAGGGGCGATGGAGACCCAGTACTTC. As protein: CASSLVTGAMETQYF.

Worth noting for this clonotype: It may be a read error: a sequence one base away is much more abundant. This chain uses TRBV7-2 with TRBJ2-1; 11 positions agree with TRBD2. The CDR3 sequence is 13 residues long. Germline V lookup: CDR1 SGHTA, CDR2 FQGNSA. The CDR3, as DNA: TGTGCCAGCAGCGCGACTAGCGGGAATGAGCGGTTCTTC. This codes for CASSATSGNERFF.

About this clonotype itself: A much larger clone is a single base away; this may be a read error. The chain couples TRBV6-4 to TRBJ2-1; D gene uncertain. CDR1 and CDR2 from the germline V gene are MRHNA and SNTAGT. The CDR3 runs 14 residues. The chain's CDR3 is CASSPSNSYNEQSF. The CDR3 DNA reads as TGTGCCAGCAGTCCTAGTAATTCCTACAATGAGCAGTCCTTC.

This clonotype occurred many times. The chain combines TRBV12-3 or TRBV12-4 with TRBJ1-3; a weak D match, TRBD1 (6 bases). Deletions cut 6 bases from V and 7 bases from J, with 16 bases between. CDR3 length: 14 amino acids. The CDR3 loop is CASSFSGVGNTIYF. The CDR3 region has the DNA TGTGCCAGCAGCTTCTCAGGGGTTGGGAACACCATATATTTT.

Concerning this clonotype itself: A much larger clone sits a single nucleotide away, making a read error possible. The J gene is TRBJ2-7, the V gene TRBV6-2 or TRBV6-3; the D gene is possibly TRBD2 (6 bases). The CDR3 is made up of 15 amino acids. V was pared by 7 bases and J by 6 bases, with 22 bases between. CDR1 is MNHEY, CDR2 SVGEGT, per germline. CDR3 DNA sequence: TGTGCCAGCACCGCAACCGGGACGGGGGTGAGCGAGCAGTACTTC. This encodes CASTATGTGVSEQYF.